This TCR beta chain stems from a study of blood T cell repertoires in COVID-19. Study context: T cells, B-cell-depleted T cells, or PBMCs provided the cDNA or gDNA that served as material.

With 8 bases removed from V and 5 bases from J, the gap between germline ends came to 16 bases. The CDR3 has 14 residues. The germline V gene encodes CDR1 LNHDA and CDR2 SQIVND (reference sequence). Participant age was roughly 18 to 95 years, and participants resided in roughly 24 US areas. In assigning cohorts, the study relied on participant-reported clinical history. Libraries were prepared by immunoSEQ multiplex PCR; TCRdb keeps only in-frame clonotypes and omits some of them. The table includes a few hundred thousand clones, 70% to 90% detected once. This receptor was identified in a woman aged 18 to 35 who had recovered from COVID-19. The chain employs TRBV19 and TRBJ2-1; TRBD2 is a possible D gene (6 bases). The source material was PBMCs or T cells enriched from blood (not recorded which). The chain's CDR3 is CASSRVAENNEQFF. CDR3 bases: TGTGCCAGTTCCAGGGTAGCGGAAAACAATGAGCAGTTCTTC. The variable domain in full, with the rest retrieved from reference TRBV19 and TRBJ2-1, is DGGITQSPKYLFRKEGQNVTLSCEQNLNHDAMYWYRQDPGQGLRLIYYSQIVNDFQKGDIAEGYSVSREKKESFPLTVTSAQKNPTAFYLCASSRVAENNEQFFGPGTRLTVL.